This TCR beta chain was sequenced during a study of tumor and adjacent non-tumor tissue in lung cancer. As for the study in general: The patients, 10 men and five or six women, were roughly 30 to 80 with stage I to III disease.

Three rounds of nested PCR, following a modified ARM-PCR protocol, produced the TCRbeta library. One entry per CDR3 protein, called by TCRdb with MiXCR from the multiplex PCR reads. Counted here are more than 55,000 distinct CDR3 sequences, 65% to 80% occurring once; the ten biggest clones make up around 45%. Concerning this clonotype: Its specificity is unknown. At one of its ends the junction is not consistent with the germline gene, which may arise from a read error.

This sample's RNA came from whole unsorted tissue. More than 3 cm separated this lung sample from the edge of the tumor. Chemotherapy-naive patients with new lung cancer underwent thoracic surgery in China, August–late 2014. This CDR3 comprises 19 residues. Germline CDR1 SGHRS, CDR2 YFSETQ. Study-wide results and limits: Tumor tissue had significantly higher TCR diversity than normal lung. Top 100 clones took a larger repertoire share in normal lung.

The gene calls are TRBV5-1 and TRBJ2-5; 8 positions agree with TRBD2. Sequencing was carried out using distant non-tumor lung tissue. The clonotype originates from a man between 60 and 70 years old with non-small cell lung cancer. CDR3 sequence: CASNLYASGRCPNQETQYF. As DNA, the CDR3 is TGCGCCAGCAACTTGTACGCCAGCGGGAGATGCCCTAATCAAGAGACCCAGTACTTC.